These 25 T cell receptor beta chains originate from one sample sequenced in a study of blood T cell repertoires in COVID-19. Libraries were prepared by immunoSEQ multiplex PCR; TCRdb keeps only in-frame clonotypes and omits some of them. The data hold some 200,000 clones, with 65% to 90% observed a single time. Specimen: peripheral blood. The receptors come from a man aged 45-65 years with acute or convalescent COVID-19.

The V and J genes are TRBV3-1 (or the pseudogene TRBV3-2) and TRBJ1-4; no definite D call. This CDR3 comprises 15 residues. Germline V lookup: CDR1 LGHDT, CDR2 YNNKEL (reference sequence). Trimming took 4 bases from V and 0 from J, leaving 9 bases between them. DNA for the CDR3: TGTGCCAGCAGCCCGTCGGGTGCAACTAATGAAAAACTGTTTTTT. This sequence encodes CASSPSGATNEKLFF.

J is TRBJ2-1 and V is TRBV5-5, with D possibly being TRBD2 (5 bases). This CDR3 comprises 18 residues. Looked up from germline, CDR1 is SGHKS and CDR2 is YYEKEE (reference sequence). Trimming left V 3 bases short and J 3 bases short, with 22 bases between. As DNA, the CDR3 is TGTGCCAGCAGCTCTCTAGGTGCAGGACTCCTTCTCTACAATGAGCAGTTCTTC. This translates into CASSSLGAGLLLYNEQFF.

The chain has TRBV7-8 and TRBJ2-1, with 8 bases matching TRBD2. CDR1 is SGHVS, CDR2 FQNEAQ, per germline. The trim removed 1 base at V and 6 bases at J, leaving 11 bases unmatched. The CDR3 is 17 amino acids. In DNA, the CDR3 is TGTGCCAGCAGCTTAGTCGGGGGGGGCCTGTCGGCCAATGAGCAGTTCTTC. This codes for CASSLVGGGLSANEQFF.

The J gene is TRBJ2-6, the V gene TRBV3-1 (or the pseudogene TRBV3-2), with 7 bases aligning to TRBD1. The CDR3 is 15 residues long. Losses at the gene ends were 4 bases for V and 3 bases for J; bases not matched to a gene: 3. The germline V gene encodes CDR1 LGHDT and CDR2 YNNKEL (reference sequence). In DNA, the CDR3 is TGTGCCAGCAGCCGACAGGGAGTTGGGGCCAACGTCCTGACTTTC. Amino acid sequence: CASSRQGVGANVLTF.

In this sample, this clone turned up once. This chain uses TRBV5-1 with TRBJ1-2; 10 bases align to TRBD1. This CDR3 spans 16 amino acids. Germline assignment: CDR1 SGHRS and CDR2 YFSETQ. V lost 4 bases to trimming and J lost 6 bases; unmatched junction nucleotides: 12. In nucleotides, the CDR3 is TGCGCCAGCAGCGGAACCGGGACAGGGGAACGGGATGGCTACACCTTC. The encoded protein is CASSGTGTGERDGYTF.

J is TRBJ1-5 and V is TRBV23-1; D possibly corresponds to TRBD1 (6 bases). TRBV23-1 is marked as an open reading frame, function uncertain. This CDR3 contains 14 residues. Trimming shortened V by 4 bases and J by 7 bases, and 14 bases separated the two germline ends. The CDR3 is CASSRGGVDQPQHF. The CDR3 DNA follows: TGCGCCAGCAGTCGAGGGGGGGTTGACCAGCCCCAGCATTTT.

This rearrangement joins TRBV30 to TRBJ1-5; maybe TRBD1 (6 bases). V was trimmed by 0 bases and J by 1 base, leaving 10 bases between them. Germline V gene data show CDR1 as GTSNPN and CDR2 as SVGIG (reference sequence). There are 15 residues in the CDR3. The CDR3 nucleotides are TGTGCCTGGAGTGTAAAAAGGGGGAGCAATCAGCCCCAGCATTTT. The encoded protein is CAWSVKRGSNQPQHF.

This clone was seen only once. The identical CDR3 is also encoded by other nucleotide sequences in the sample. The chain carries TRBV7-9 and TRBJ1-4; the match to TRBD1 covers 7 bases. J gave up 0 bases and V 5 bases, and 3 bases lay outside the gene matches. The CDR3 sequence is 15 residues long. Germline CDR1 SEHNR, CDR2 FQNEAQ (reference sequence). CDR3 amino acids: CASSPQGATNEKLFF. In DNA, the CDR3 is TGTGCCAGCAGCCCCCAGGGGGCAACTAATGAAAAACTGTTTTTT.

The chain is built from TRBV19 and TRBJ1-5; TRBD1 aligns across 7 bases. CDR1 is LNHDA and CDR2 is SQIVND in the germline V gene (reference sequence). The J segment lost 4 bases and the V segment lost 5 bases, leaving 8 bases of the junction unmatched. This CDR3 has 15 residues. In DNA form, the CDR3 reads TGTGCCAGTAGTCTTTCTAGACAGGGAAATCAGCCCCAGCATTTT. This codes for CASSLSRQGNQPQHF.

The J gene is TRBJ1-2, the V gene TRBV7-2, with 7 positions matching TRBD1. Germline CDR1 is SGHTA and CDR2 is FQGNSA. V shed 4 bases and J 4 bases; nucleotides not matched to a gene: 12. The length of the CDR3 is 16 residues. As DNA, the CDR3 is TGTGCCAGCAGCTCGATACGGACAGGATCAACCTATGGCTACACCTTC. Amino acids: CASSSIRTGSTYGYTF.

The chain employs TRBV6-6 and TRBJ1-2, with 9 bases that match TRBD1. This CDR3 is 14 amino acids long. Germline V gene lookup returns CDR1 MNHNY and CDR2 SVGAGI (reference sequence). Trimming at V came to 5 bases and at J to 8 bases, leaving 9 bases not matched to a gene. In nucleotides, the CDR3 is TGTGCCAGCAGTAACCTCCGGGACAGGGTAGGCTACACCTTC. It specifies CASSNLRDRVGYTF.

The rearrangement joins TRBV19 to TRBJ2-2, with 8 bases lining up with TRBD1. Germline loops: CDR1 LNHDA, CDR2 SQIVND (reference sequence). This CDR3 has 15 amino acids. Trimming cost V 7 bases and J 5 bases; bases outside gene matches: 9. The CDR3 DNA reads TGTGCCAGTACCACGGACAGGGCTGGGACCGGGGAGCTGTTTTTT. It translates to CASTTDRAGTGELFF.

The rearrangement uses TRBV2 and TRBJ2-7; D is undetermined. Trimming removed 6 bases at V and 2 bases at J, with 5 bases between. From germline, CDR1 is SNHLY and CDR2 FYNNEI. The CDR3 has 11 amino acids. CDR3 DNA sequence: TGTGCCAGCAGGGCGGCCTACGAGCAGTACTTC. The encoded protein is CASRAAYEQYF.

This chain uses TRBV11-2 with TRBJ2-4, with D perhaps TRBD1 (6 bases). The germline V gene has CDR1 SGHAT and CDR2 FQNNGV. The CDR3 is 15 amino acids. Trimming stripped 5 bases from V and 0 bases from J, with 11 bases between. CDR3 residues: CASSTGSLAKNIQYF. The CDR3 DNA reads TGTGCCAGCAGCACAGGGTCCCTAGCCAAAAACATTCAGTACTTC.

The chain employs TRBV2 and TRBJ2-2; TRBD1 agrees at 7 bases. The V segment lost 7 bases and the J segment 0 bases; nucleotides outside the gene matches: 8. Germline V gene lookup returns CDR1 SNHLY and CDR2 FYNNEI. The CDR3 length is 16 residues. The CDR3, as DNA: TGTGCCAGCACCGGACAGGCCGCGGCGAACACCGGGGAGCTGTTTTTT. This codes for CASTGQAAANTGELFF.

CDR3 bases: TGTGCCAGCAGCCCCTGGACAGGGTCTAACAATGAGCAGTTCTTC. It is translated as CASSPWTGSNNEQFF. The rearrangement joins TRBV9 to TRBJ2-1, with 8 bases that match TRBD1. Germline V gene data show CDR1 as SGDLS and CDR2 as YYNGEE. The CDR3 sequence is 15 residues long. V lost 4 bases and J lost 5; bases outside the gene matches: 8.

This clone was recorded once. The genes are TRBV6-5 and TRBJ1-1, with D possibly being TRBD1 (5 bases). Looked up from germline, CDR1 is MNHEY and CDR2 is SVGAGI. V dropped 0 bases and J dropped 5 bases, with 13 bases sitting between them. This CDR3 has 15 residues. This CDR3 is CASSYSRHRGTEAFF. The CDR3 bases are TGTGCCAGCAGTTACTCCCGGCACCGGGGGACTGAAGCTTTCTTT.

The J gene is TRBJ1-4, the V gene TRBV7-2, with TRBD1 as a possible D gene (6 bases). Germline V gene data show CDR1 as SGHTA and CDR2 as FQGNSA. Trimming cost V 3 bases and J 14 bases, with 16 bases left between them. This CDR3 comprises 13 residues. CDR3 DNA sequence: TGTGCCAGCAGCTTCTCCACAGGGATACGGCTGTTTTTT. It specifies CASSFSTGIRLFF.

The chain has TRBV12-3 or TRBV12-4 and TRBJ1-3; D remains ambiguous. The CDR3 runs to 13 residues. Trimming took 6 bases from V and 0 from J, leaving 6 bases between them. CDR3 in amino acids: CASSLSSGNTIYF. The DNA for the CDR3 is TGTGCCAGCAGCCTGAGCTCTGGAAACACCATATATTTT.

The genes are TRBV7-2 and TRBJ2-5, with TRBD1 as a possible D gene (5 bases). Germline V gene lookup returns CDR1 SGHTA and CDR2 FQGNSA. Trimming stripped 1 base from V and 4 bases from J, with 13 bases between. This CDR3 contains 15 residues. Here the CDR3 DNA reads TGTGCCAGCAGCTTAGTGGCAGGGTCGGGAGAGACCCAGTACTTC. Protein product: CASSLVAGSGETQYF. Looking up the rest from reference TRBV7-2 and TRBJ2-5 gives the full variable domain: GAGVSQSPSNKVTEKGKDVELRCDPISGHTALYWYRQSLGQGLEFLIYFQGNSAPDKSGLPSDRFSAERTGGSVSTLTIQRTQQEDSAVYLCASSLVAGSGETQYFGPGTRLLVL.

This chain joins TRBV3-1 (or the pseudogene TRBV3-2) and TRBJ1-5; possible D gene TRBD1, 5 bases. This CDR3 spans 14 amino acids. Germline CDR1 and CDR2: LGHDT and YNNKEL (reference sequence). V was cut by 4 bases and J by 7 bases, with 14 bases left in between. The CDR3 DNA sequence: TGTGCCAGCAGCCCACGGGGGAGGGAACAGCCCCAGCATTTT. Protein sequence: CASSPRGREQPQHF.

Points on this clone: Other DNA sequences from this sample encode an identical CDR3 as well. The rearrangement joins TRBV5-1 to TRBJ2-2, with a tentative D call TRBD2 (6 bases). V shed 3 bases and J shed 4 bases, with 19 bases lying between them. The germline gives CDR1 SGHRS, CDR2 YFSETQ. This CDR3 has 17 amino acids. The CDR3 DNA sequence: TGCGCCAGCAGCTCCTTCGGGGGAGAAGTCCGCACCGGGGAGCTGTTTTTT. The encoded protein is CASSSFGGEVRTGELFF.

This clone was observed once. The chain couples TRBV12-1 to TRBJ2-7; TRBD1 was called by the table and not checked on the DNA. TRBV12-1 is tagged as a pseudogene. This CDR3 has 17 amino acids. CDR3 nucleotide sequence: TGTGCCAGCAGCTTTGCGGGTAACAGGGGGCTGGGGAACGAGCAGTACTTC. This translates into CASSFAGNRGLGNEQYF.

This chain connects TRBV5-8 to TRBJ1-2, with D tentatively TRBD1 (5 bases). Germline CDR1 SGHTS, CDR2 YDEGEE. The CDR3 length is 16 residues. Trimming shortened V by 4 bases and J by 8 bases, and 24 bases separated the two germline ends. The CDR3 region has the DNA TGTGCCAGCAGCCCCGGGAGCGGATTATTGTGGGGCGGCTACACCTTC. This gives the protein CASSPGSGLLWGGYTF.

The chain carries TRBV5-6 and TRBJ1-2, with D possibly TRBD1 on 6 matching bases. From germline, CDR1 is SGHDT and CDR2 YYEEEE. This CDR3 is built from 11 residues. V dropped 4 bases and J dropped 7 bases, with 8 bases sitting between them. CDR3 sequence (DNA): TGTGCCAGCAGCGCAGGGGTTGGCTACACCTTC. Translated: CASSAGVGYTF.